Presented here are 32 T cell receptor beta chains from one specimen sequenced in a study of cytomegalovirus exposure and HLA in healthy donors. Vbeta (60) and Jbeta (13) primers were used in the PCR. The method was immunoSEQ multiplex PCR; TCRdb's version includes in-frame clones alone and lacks a portion of them. The data show about 130,000 clones, with 65% to 80% seen just once and 3% to 3.5% held by the top ten. The sample comprised PBMCs. These receptors came from a man in his forties in good health and CMV-seronegative.

The V gene is TRBV6-5, the J gene TRBJ1-2; TRBD1 is a possible D gene (5 bases). Trimming cost V 0 bases and J 4 bases, with 9 bases left between them. The CDR3 contains 14 residues. Germline lookup yields CDR1 MNHEY and CDR2 SVGAGI. The CDR3: CASSYSRGGYGYTF. DNA of the CDR3: TGTGCCAGCAGTTACTCGCGGGGGGGCTATGGCTACACCTTC.

As concerns this clone: Other DNA sequences in the same sample also yield this CDR3. The chain has TRBV7-9 and TRBJ1-2; D might be TRBD1 (5 bases). Looked up from germline, CDR1 is SEHNR and CDR2 is FQNEAQ (reference sequence). Trimming shortened V by 1 base and J by 2 bases, and 8 bases separated the two germline ends. This CDR3 is built from 14 residues. The CDR3 region is CASSLDGGNYGYTF. The CDR3 bases are TGTGCCAGCAGCTTAGATGGGGGGAACTATGGCTACACCTTC.

The chain links TRBV9 to TRBJ2-7, with 9 bases lining up with TRBD2. The CDR3 covers 15 residues. Germline V gene data show CDR1 as SGDLS and CDR2 as YYNGEE. The V segment lost 0 bases and the J segment 2 bases; nucleotides outside the gene matches: 3. CDR3 coding DNA: TGTGCCAGCAGCGTAGGGCTAGCGGGAACCTACGAGCAGTACTTC. Encoded protein: CASSVGLAGTYEQYF.

Only a few counts were recorded for this clone. This chain links TRBV28 with TRBJ2-7; TRBD1 agrees at 7 bases. The CDR3 length is 14 residues. After removal of 5 bases from V and 1 base from J, the junction contained 5 bases not matched to a gene. Germline values: CDR1 MDHEN, CDR2 SYDVKM. The chain's CDR3 is CASSRGGSSYEQYF. The CDR3 DNA follows: TGTGCCAGCAGTAGAGGGGGCTCGTCCTACGAGCAGTACTTC.

J is TRBJ1-1 and V is TRBV4-1; D not certain. The germline V and J ends were trimmed by 7 bases and 11 bases, with 20 bases remaining between them. Germline CDR1 reads MGHRA; CDR2 reads YSYEKL. CDR3 length: 13 residues. CDR3: CASTRGKGREAFF. CDR3 DNA: TGCGCCAGCACCCGAGGGAAAGGGCGCGAGGCTTTCTTT.

CDR3: CASSSTSEGAGNTIYF. For the CDR3, the DNA is TGTGCCAGCAGTTCCACTAGCGAGGGCGCTGGAAACACCATATATTTT. The gene calls are TRBV28 and TRBJ1-3; D remains ambiguous. V lost 4 bases and J 2 bases, leaving 15 bases between the germline ends. The CDR3 contains 16 residues. Germline V CDR1 and CDR2: MDHEN, SYDVKM.

V and J are TRBV6-4 and TRBJ1-1; D remains ambiguous. Trimming stripped 6 bases from V and 3 bases from J, with 14 bases between. Germline CDR1 MRHNA, CDR2 SNTAGT. This CDR3 has 14 residues. This CDR3 is CASSQRNPDTEAFF. The CDR3 DNA sequence: TGTGCCAGCAGCCAGCGAAACCCCGACACTGAAGCTTTCTTT.

V is TRBV11-3 and J is TRBJ2-1; 10 bases match TRBD1. There are 15 residues in the CDR3. From germline, CDR1 is SGHNT and CDR2 YENEEA. V shed 5 bases, J shed 2 bases, and the junction held 3 bases outside the gene matches. CDR3 DNA sequence: TGTGCCAGCAGCCCGACAGGGGGCGCCTACAATGAGCAGTTCTTC. It encodes CASSPTGGAYNEQFF. Supplemented by reference TRBV11-3 and TRBJ2-1, the full variable domain reads EAGVVQSPRYKIIEKKQPVAFWCNPISGHNTLYWYLQNLGQGPELLIRYENEEAVDDSQLPKDRFSAERLKGVDSTLKIQPAELGDSAVYLCASSPTGGAYNEQFFGPGTRLTVL.

The V and J genes are TRBV4-2 and TRBJ1-2; tentatively, D is TRBD1 (5 bases). CDR3 length equals 15 residues. V lost 3 bases and J lost 9, with 20 bases in between. Germline values: CDR1 LGHNA, CDR2 YNFKEQ. CDR3 protein: CASSHPGPGQGSYTF. The CDR3 DNA is TGTGCCAGCAGCCACCCCGGACCAGGGCAGGGTAGCTACACCTTC.

The chain combines TRBV6-5 with TRBJ1-2; D call uncertain. This CDR3 comprises 13 residues. V was clipped by 7 bases and J by 2 bases, with 11 bases between them. CDR1 is MNHEY and CDR2 is SVGAGI in the germline V gene. CDR3 sequence reads: CASKLENNYGYTF. The DNA for the CDR3 is TGTGCCAGCAAACTAGAGAACAACTATGGCTACACCTTC.

The chain has TRBV28 and TRBJ2-7; D gene uncertain. CDR3 length equals 13 residues. The V gene lost 4 bases and the J gene lost 0 bases, with 7 bases spanning the gap. Germline V gives CDR1 MDHEN, CDR2 SYDVKM. CDR3 DNA sequence: TGTGCCAGCAGTTCAGGCGACTCCTACGAGCAGTACTTC. Translation gives CASSSGDSYEQYF.

This clone was recorded once. The rearrangement joins TRBV5-6 to TRBJ2-1, with D possibly matching TRBD1 (6 bases). Germline CDR1 SGHDT, CDR2 YYEEEE. The CDR3 contains 16 residues. The ends were cut back, 0 bases at V and 4 bases at J, with 14 bases in the middle. CDR3 protein: CASSLALTGRYNEQFF. CDR3 nucleotides: TGTGCCAGCAGCTTGGCCCTGACAGGTCGGTACAATGAGCAGTTCTTC.

The chain links TRBV28 to TRBJ1-2; D is uncertain. V lost 7 bases and J 7 bases, leaving 10 bases between the germline ends. Germline CDR1 and CDR2: MDHEN and SYDVKM. This CDR3 has 11 residues. CDR3 DNA sequence: TGTGCCAGCACCCAAGCTGGTGGCTACACCTTC. It is translated as CASTQAGGYTF.

The chain carries TRBV4-3 and TRBJ2-4, with D hard to call. There are 17 residues in the CDR3. Trimming took off 0 bases at V and 0 bases at J, with 12 bases between the two ends. CDR1 is LGHNA and CDR2 is YSLEER in the germline V gene. The CDR3 region is CASSQDRSLGAKNIQYF. The CDR3 DNA is TGCGCCAGCAGCCAAGATAGGAGCCTCGGAGCCAAAAACATTCAGTACTTC.

V is TRBV11-3 and J is TRBJ2-3; TRBD2 aligns across 8 bases. In germline, CDR1 is SGHNT, CDR2 YENEEA. The length of the CDR3 is 16 residues. V lost 1 base to trimming and J lost 2 bases; unmatched junction nucleotides: 5. The CDR3 DNA sequence: TGTGCCAGCAGCTTAGGTCTAGCGGGCTACACAGATACGCAGTATTTT. The encoded protein is CASSLGLAGYTDTQYF.

This clone has a handful of counts. The chain employs TRBV18 and TRBJ2-1; D is unresolved. This CDR3 has 15 amino acids. Germline CDR1 is KGHSH and CDR2 is LQKENI. V was shortened by 0 bases and J by 0 bases, with 6 bases between the two germline ends. CDR3 coding DNA: TGTGCCAGCTCACCACCGGGCAGCTCCTACAATGAGCAGTTCTTC. Amino acid sequence: CASSPPGSSYNEQFF.

About this clone: At the DNA level, this CDR3 is encoded by other sequences in the same sample as well. The rearrangement joins TRBV28 to TRBJ1-2, with D possibly TRBD1 on 6 matching bases. The germline V gene has CDR1 MDHEN and CDR2 SYDVKM. Trimming pared 5 bases from V and 4 bases from J, leaving 11 bases between. This CDR3 has 13 amino acids. The CDR3 DNA follows: TGTGCCAGCAGTCCACAGGGCGCCTATGGCTACACCTTC. Its protein is CASSPQGAYGYTF.

The genes are TRBV19 and TRBJ2-7; 7 bases line up with TRBD1. Germline values: CDR1 LNHDA, CDR2 SQIVND (reference sequence). V trimming: 0 bases; J trimming: 6 bases; junction bases outside the gene matches: 5. The CDR3 runs to 14 residues. The CDR3 loop is CASSIDRGHSEQYF. The CDR3 bases are TGTGCCAGTAGTATAGATAGGGGGCATTCCGAGCAGTACTTC.

The chain carries TRBV19 and TRBJ2-7, with 9 bases that match TRBD1. CDR3 length: 14 residues. Germline CDR1 LNHDA, CDR2 SQIVND (reference sequence). The V and J ends lost 6 bases and 2 bases, in that order; junction bases with no gene match: 5. Here the CDR3 reads CASSTQGAAYEQYF. CDR3 DNA: TGTGCCAGTAGCACACAGGGGGCTGCCTACGAGCAGTACTTC.

This clone has only a few counts. The rearrangement links TRBV29-1 to TRBJ1-2; 12 positions match TRBD1. CDR1 and CDR2 (germline): SQVTM, ANQGSEA. The CDR3 is made up of 14 amino acids. V was clipped by 6 bases and J by 7 bases; unmatched bases: 9. CDR3 in amino acids: CSVGGQGASGGYTF. CDR3 nucleotide sequence: TGCAGCGTAGGGGGACAGGGGGCGTCTGGTGGCTACACCTTC.

As regards this clone: This CDR3 fails to terminate in the conserved phenylalanine or tryptophan, so it likely reflects a read error. No DNA is shown, since the ends of the CDR3 on it are uncertain; the CDR3 is the one TCRdb lists. V gene TRBV21-1 combines with J gene TRBJ1-2; the D call in the table, TRBD1, was not verified against the DNA. TRBV21-1 represents a pseudogene. The CDR3 is 10 amino acids long, termini counted. The chain's CDR3 is CASSNRQGTL.

The V gene is TRBV5-4, the J gene TRBJ2-3; the match to TRBD1 covers 7 bases. Trimming cost V 0 bases and J 0 bases; bases outside gene matches: 4. This CDR3 has 16 amino acids. In germline, CDR1 is SGHNT, CDR2 YYREEE (reference sequence). The CDR3 loop reads CASSLGQGSSTDTQYF. The CDR3 DNA is TGTGCCAGCAGCTTGGGACAGGGCTCAAGCACAGATACGCAGTATTTT.

J is TRBJ2-4 and V is TRBV6-6; TRBD1 might be the D (6 bases). The germline V and J ends were trimmed by 3 bases and 4 bases, with 10 bases remaining between them. CDR3 length: 14 residues. CDR1 is MNHNY and CDR2 is SVGAGI in the germline V gene (reference sequence). CDR3 in DNA: TGTGCCAGCAGTTATCAGGGGCGAAAAAACATTCAGTACTTC. This encodes CASSYQGRKNIQYF.

This clone came up a few times. The V and J genes are TRBV5-5 and TRBJ1-1; D may be TRBD1 (5 bases). The CDR3 consists of 16 residues. Germline V gene sequence: CDR1 SGHKS, CDR2 YYEKEE (reference sequence). Deletions cut 1 base from V and 1 base from J, with 14 bases between. The CDR3 here is CASSLFFQGGNTEAFF. The CDR3 DNA follows: TGTGCCAGCAGCTTGTTCTTCCAGGGAGGGAACACTGAAGCTTTCTTT.

The chain is built from TRBV4-3 and TRBJ1-1; no clear D. Trimming took 8 bases from V and 0 from J, leaving 10 bases between them. The CDR3 runs 13 residues. Germline CDR1 and CDR2: LGHNA and YSLEER. The CDR3 nucleotides read TGCGCCAGCCGAGACGGAGTGAACACTGAAGCTTTCTTT. Amino acid sequence: CASRDGVNTEAFF.

This rearrangement joins TRBV27 to TRBJ1-1, with unresolved D. The CDR3 has 14 amino acids. CDR1 MNHEY and CDR2 SMNVEV come from the germline V gene (reference sequence). Trimming took off 6 bases at V and 2 bases at J, with 13 bases between the two ends. Here the CDR3 reads CASRARQANTEAFF. CDR3 in DNA: TGTGCCAGCAGGGCCAGGCAGGCAAACACTGAAGCTTTCTTT.

The V call is TRBV30, the J call TRBJ2-5; a weak D match, TRBD2 (6 bases). V lost 6 bases and J lost 6, with 17 bases in between. This CDR3 contains 13 residues. Germline CDR1 reads GTSNPN; CDR2 reads SVGIG (reference sequence). The CDR3 DNA follows: TGTGCCTGCGGGCTGGGAGGTTGGCAGACCCAGTACTTC. Its protein product is CACGLGGWQTQYF.

The chain has TRBV19 and TRBJ1-5; 9 bases fit TRBD1. This CDR3 spans 16 amino acids. Trimming removed 1 base from V and 9 bases from J; junction bases left unmatched: 10. Germline assignment: CDR1 LNHDA and CDR2 SQIVND (reference sequence). The CDR3 region has the DNA TGTGCCAGTAGTATAGGGGGGACAGGGACCTATCGGCCCCAGCATTTT. As protein: CASSIGGTGTYRPQHF. The whole variable domain, remainder taken from reference TRBV19 and TRBJ1-5, is DGGITQSPKYLFRKEGQNVTLSCEQNLNHDAMYWYRQDPGQGLRLIYYSQIVNDFQKGDIAEGYSVSREKKESFPLTVTSAQKNPTAFYLCASSIGGTGTYRPQHFGDGTRLSIL.

The chain has TRBV27 and TRBJ1-6; 9 bases line up with TRBD1. This CDR3 has 14 amino acids. V shed 6 bases and J 8 bases; nucleotides not matched to a gene: 5. Germline V gives CDR1 MNHEY, CDR2 SMNVEV (reference sequence). As DNA, the CDR3 is TGTGCCAGCAGAGACAGGGGGTTGGATTCACCCCTCCACTTT. Amino acid sequence: CASRDRGLDSPLHF.

The chain carries TRBV6-1 and TRBJ1-2; 7 bases match TRBD1. The CDR3 sequence is 15 residues long. V lost 6 bases and J lost 5; bases outside the gene matches: 12. The germline gives CDR1 MNHNS, CDR2 SASEGT. CDR3 nucleotides: TGTGCCAGCAGCCTCCTGATAGGGGGCGATTATGGCTACACCTTC. It yields the protein CASSLLIGGDYGYTF.

This clone appeared a few times. The rearrangement uses TRBV5-1 and TRBJ1-1; unclear D gene. Germline CDR1 is SGHRS and CDR2 is YFSETQ. V was pared by 0 bases and J by 1 base, with 7 bases between. The CDR3 contains 14 residues. The CDR3 DNA sequence: TGCGCCAGCAGCTTGGGGGCCGCGAACACTGAAGCTTTCTTT. It specifies CASSLGAANTEAFF.

This clone is medium-sized (0.01 to 0.1%) in the sample. The CDR3 loop reads CASSEVAENYEQYF. As DNA, the CDR3 is TGTGCCAGCAGTGAAGTGGCGGAAAACTACGAGCAGTACTTC. The chain links TRBV6-1 to TRBJ2-7, with D unclear. V lost 1 base to trimming and J lost 3 bases, with 10 bases between them. Germline lookup yields CDR1 MNHNS and CDR2 SASEGT. This CDR3 spans 14 amino acids.